The 23 T cell receptor beta chains given below trace back to one sample, sequenced in a study of CD8+ T cells in alopecia areata. The treatment was: oral pan-JAK inhibitor, 5-10 mg twice daily. Investigators isolated RNA and reverse transcribed it into cDNA to act as the sequencing template. The table came from immunoSEQ multiplex PCR; TCRdb's copy has only in-frame clones and leaves some out. Altogether about 300,000 clones are present, roughly 64% being singletons, with the ten largest covering under 2%. The specimen was CD4+ T cells sorted from blood, collected at week 24, from a patient treated with tofacitinib. The receptors derive from a human donor with alopecia areata.

A few counts support this clone. The V call is TRBV18, the J call TRBJ1-5, with D possibly TRBD1 on 5 matching bases. V lost 4 bases and J lost 7, with 11 bases in between. The germline V gene has CDR1 KGHSH and CDR2 LQKENI. The CDR3 contains 13 residues. The CDR3 loop is CASSLQGGQPQHF. For the CDR3, the DNA is TGTGCCAGCTCACTTCAGGGCGGCCAGCCCCAGCATTTT.

This chain uses TRBV7-8 with TRBJ2-3, with 7 nucleotides matching TRBD2. Trimming took 2 bases from V and 0 from J; bases not matched to a gene: 8. Germline-derived CDR1 and CDR2 are SGHVS and FQNEAQ. CDR3 length equals 17 residues. CDR3 amino acids: CASSLWEGPLSTDTQYF. In DNA form, the CDR3 reads TGTGCCAGCAGCTTATGGGAGGGGCCGTTAAGCACAGATACGCAGTATTTT.

The chain couples TRBV5-1 to TRBJ2-7; D call uncertain. The CDR3 contains 12 residues. CDR1 and CDR2 from the germline V gene are SGHRS and YFSETQ. Trimming shortened V by 4 bases and J by 7 bases, and 12 bases separated the two germline ends. The CDR3 DNA is TGCGCCAGCAGCGAGGCCGCTGGGGAGCAGTACTTC. It codes for CASSEAAGEQYF.

The V and J genes are TRBV27 and TRBJ1-2; D might be TRBD1 (6 bases). V lost 0 bases and J 3 bases, leaving 11 bases between the germline ends. Germline CDR1 reads MNHEY; CDR2 reads SMNVEV (reference sequence). This CDR3 has 15 amino acids. The CDR3 DNA reads as TGTGCCAGCAGTTTATCCTCCCGGACAGACTATGGCTACACCTTC. This gives the protein CASSLSSRTDYGYTF.

The gene calls are TRBV2 and TRBJ2-3; 8 bases match TRBD2. The CDR3 has 15 amino acids. Trimming cost V 5 bases and J 2 bases; bases outside gene matches: 6. The germline CDR1 and CDR2 sequences are SNHLY and FYNNEI. CDR3 in amino acids: CASSQRGRNTDTQYF. In nucleotides, the CDR3 is TGTGCCAGCAGTCAGCGGGGGCGAAACACAGATACGCAGTATTTT.

The rearrangement joins TRBV5-4 to TRBJ1-2, with D perhaps TRBD1 (5 bases). The CDR3 consists of 13 residues. Germline CDR1 is SGHNT and CDR2 is YYREEE (reference sequence). V was clipped by 6 bases and J by 3 bases, with 12 bases between them. In DNA, the CDR3 is TGTGCCAGCATCCGTCAGGGAGACTATGGCTACACCTTC. Translating gives CASIRQGDYGYTF.

The chain has TRBV5-1 and TRBJ1-1; possibly TRBD1 for D (5 bases). V dropped 4 bases and J dropped 7 bases, with 14 bases sitting between them. CDR3 length: 13 residues. Germline-derived CDR1 and CDR2 are SGHRS and YFSETQ. CDR3 in DNA: TGCGCCAGCAGCCCCGGGGCCGCAGGTGAAGCTTTCTTT. This codes for CASSPGAAGEAFF.

The chain has TRBV30 and TRBJ2-5; TRBD1 might be the D (6 bases). V dropped 6 bases and J dropped 0 bases, with 8 bases sitting between them. CDR3 length: 12 amino acids. CDR1 and CDR2 from the germline V gene are GTSNPN and SVGIG (reference sequence). Here the CDR3 reads CACRDNQETQYF. In DNA, the CDR3 is TGTGCCTGCCGGGACAACCAAGAGACCCAGTACTTC.

The sample holds a few counts of this clone. The rearrangement links TRBV7-9 to TRBJ1-5, with no clear D. Germline loops: CDR1 SEHNR, CDR2 FQNEAQ (reference sequence). This CDR3 contains 12 residues. Trimming pared 5 bases from V and 5 bases from J, leaving 7 bases between. CDR3 DNA sequence: TGTGCCAGCAGCCGGAACGATCAGCCCCAGCATTTT. Translation: CASSRNDQPQHF.

This clone was seen more than once but under ten times. The chain carries TRBV7-8 and TRBJ2-1, with D possibly called TRBD1 or TRBD2 (5 bases each). The CDR3 sequence is 14 residues long. V lost 5 bases and J 7 bases, leaving 15 bases between the germline ends. Per germline, CDR1 SGHVS and CDR2 FQNEAQ. CDR3 bases: TGTGCCAGCAGCCCCGAATCTGAGGGGAATGAGCAGTTCTTC. Protein sequence: CASSPESEGNEQFF.

The V gene is TRBV29-1, the J gene TRBJ2-7; 7 nucleotides agree with TRBD2. V shed 6 bases, J shed 0 bases, and the junction held 8 bases outside the gene matches. This CDR3 is 14 amino acids long. Germline assignment: CDR1 SQVTM and CDR2 ANQGSEA. CDR3 sequence: CSVAGRHYSYEQYF. Written as DNA, the CDR3 is TGCAGCGTCGCCGGGAGGCATTACTCCTACGAGCAGTACTTC.

This chain joins TRBV30 and TRBJ1-2, with D possibly matching TRBD1 (6 bases). The CDR3 contains 14 residues. Germline lookup yields CDR1 GTSNPN and CDR2 SVGIG (reference sequence). Trimming pared 0 bases from V and 6 bases from J, leaving 14 bases between. The CDR3, as DNA: TGTGCCTGGAGTGTAGCTCAGGGGCTCAATGGCTACACCTTC. As protein: CAWSVAQGLNGYTF.

This clone has only a few counts. V usage is TRBV10-3 and J usage is TRBJ2-2; the D gene could be TRBD1 or TRBD2 (6 bases each). Trimming cost V 4 bases and J 4 bases, with 16 bases left between them. CDR3 size: 16 residues. The germline V gene encodes CDR1 ENHRY and CDR2 SYGVKD. The CDR3 reads CAISGPLGGSTGELFF. The CDR3 bases are TGTGCCATCAGTGGGCCCCTGGGGGGCAGCACCGGGGAGCTGTTTTTT.

The chain joins TRBV28 to TRBJ2-3; 11 nucleotides line up with TRBD2. Per germline, CDR1 MDHEN and CDR2 SYDVKM. The V and J ends lost 4 bases and 4 bases, in that order; junction bases with no gene match: 7. The CDR3 length is 16 residues. The chain's CDR3 is CASSSRLAGRADTQYF. DNA for the CDR3: TGTGCCAGCAGTTCGCGACTAGCGGGGCGAGCAGATACGCAGTATTTT.

The rearrangement uses TRBV2 and TRBJ2-3, with D perhaps matching TRBD1 or TRBD2 (6 bases each). Germline-derived CDR1 and CDR2 are SNHLY and FYNNEI. The V gene lost 8 bases and the J gene lost 1 base, with 13 bases spanning the gap. This CDR3 region has 14 residues. The CDR3 DNA follows: TGTGCCAGCGGGGGGCGAGGAGGCACAGATACGCAGTATTTT. Its protein product is CASGGRGGTDTQYF.

The V call is TRBV2, the J call TRBJ2-5; the D is unclear. Germline-derived CDR1 and CDR2 are SNHLY and FYNNEI. The CDR3 has 14 residues. With 8 bases removed from V and 2 bases from J, the gap between germline ends came to 15 bases. The CDR3 sequence: CASFGGGTQETQYF. CDR3 in DNA: TGTGCCAGCTTCGGCGGCGGAACACAAGAGACCCAGTACTTC.

This rearrangement joins TRBV9 to TRBJ2-7; 8 positions match TRBD1. CDR1 is SGDLS and CDR2 is YYNGEE in the germline V gene. The CDR3 covers 16 residues. J gave up 3 bases and V 0 bases, and 8 bases lay outside the gene matches. CDR3 residues: CASSVATGQVNYEQYF. The CDR3, as DNA: TGTGCCAGCAGCGTAGCAACGGGACAGGTGAACTACGAGCAGTACTTC. The complete variable domain, with remaining parts taken from reference TRBV9 and TRBJ2-7, reads DSGVTQTPKHLITATGQRVTLRCSPRSGDLSVYWYQQSLDQGLQFLIQYYNGEERAKGNILERFSAQQFPDLHSELNLSSLELGDSALYFCASSVATGQVNYEQYFGPGTRLTVT.

This chain links TRBV30 with TRBJ2-1; the D gene is possibly TRBD2 (6 bases). Trimming removed 0 bases from V and 8 bases from J, with 14 bases in between. Germline CDR1 and CDR2: GTSNPN and SVGIG (reference sequence). The CDR3 totals 14 residues. In DNA, the CDR3 is TGTGCCTGGAGTGTACCGGGAGCCAAGGATGAGCAGTTCTTC. This encodes CAWSVPGAKDEQFF.

The table lists this clone with a few counts. The rearrangement links TRBV27 to TRBJ2-7; 8 bases line up with TRBD1. Germline CDR1 and CDR2: MNHEY and SMNVEV (reference sequence). The CDR3 has 12 residues. Trimming took 4 bases from V and 6 from J; bases not matched to a gene: 2. CDR3 residues: CASSWTGSEQYF. The CDR3 DNA reads as TGTGCCAGCAGTTGGACAGGGAGCGAGCAGTACTTC.

This chain connects TRBV9 to TRBJ2-7; D is uncertain. The V gene's germline CDR1 is SGDLS and CDR2 YYNGEE. Trimming stripped 6 bases from V and 6 bases from J, with 13 bases between. The CDR3 spans 12 residues. CDR3 amino acids: CASTSTGGEQYF. As DNA, the CDR3 is TGTGCCAGCACCTCTACGGGCGGCGAGCAGTACTTC.

The V gene is TRBV4-1, the J gene TRBJ1-1; no firm D call. Per germline, CDR1 MGHRA and CDR2 YSYEKL. The germline V and J ends were trimmed by 0 bases and 2 bases, with 13 bases remaining between them. The CDR3 has 16 amino acids. The CDR3 loop is CASSQDNPWRNTEAFF. CDR3 in DNA: TGCGCCAGCAGCCAAGATAACCCCTGGAGAAACACTGAAGCTTTCTTT.

A few counts support this clone. J is TRBJ2-1 and V is TRBV28, with D unclear. The V end was cut by 2 bases, the J end by 5 bases, with 7 bases between. CDR1 is MDHEN and CDR2 is SYDVKM in the germline V gene. The CDR3 is 13 residues long. CDR3 region: CASSLVMNNEQFF. CDR3 DNA sequence: TGTGCCAGCAGTTTAGTCATGAACAATGAGCAGTTCTTC.

The rearrangement links TRBV4-1 to TRBJ1-1; no clear D. The CDR3 loop spans 15 amino acids. Trimming removed 2 bases from V and 2 bases from J, with 12 bases in between. The germline V gene encodes CDR1 MGHRA and CDR2 YSYEKL. The CDR3 is CASSQSDGYNTEAFF. As DNA, the CDR3 is TGCGCCAGCAGCCAATCGGACGGATACAACACTGAAGCTTTCTTT.